These 20 T cell receptor beta chains came from one sample sequenced in a study of cytotoxic CD8 clonotypes in ibrutinib-treated CLL. TCRdb keeps only in-frame clones here, not all; method: immunoSEQ multiplex PCR. The sample carries about 330,000 clones, roughly two thirds recorded once. The sequences come from PBMCs, collected after 36 months of ibrutinib treatment. These receptor sequences come from a human donor with chronic lymphocytic leukemia.

The rearrangement joins TRBV6-1 to TRBJ2-5; D not resolved. The CDR3 runs to 13 residues. The germline gives CDR1 MNHNS, CDR2 SASEGT. The V end was cut by 2 bases, the J end by 8 bases, with 12 bases between. As DNA, the CDR3 is TGTGCCAGCAGTGAATCTGGGCGTAGCACCCAGTACTTC. The encoded protein is CASSESGRSTQYF.

The chain uses TRBV29-1 and TRBJ2-7; D is perhaps TRBD1 or TRBD2 (5 bases each). Per germline, CDR1 SQVTM and CDR2 ANQGSEA. V lost 4 bases to trimming and J lost 5 bases, with 27 bases between them. The CDR3 has 17 amino acids. CDR3 amino acids: CSVGGIEGARVFDEQYF. CDR3 DNA: TGCAGCGTTGGAGGGATCGAAGGGGCCCGAGTTTTTGACGAGCAGTACTTC.

The gene calls are TRBV18 and TRBJ2-1; 9 nucleotides agree with TRBD1. CDR1 is KGHSH and CDR2 is LQKENI in the germline V gene. This CDR3 region has 15 residues. V shed 4 bases and J 3 bases; nucleotides not matched to a gene: 4. The DNA of the CDR3 is TGTGCCAGCTCACGGCGGGACAGGGTCTACAATGAGCAGTTCTTC. It is translated as CASSRRDRVYNEQFF.

V is TRBV19 and J is TRBJ2-1; TRBD1 might be the D (5 bases). Looked up from germline, CDR1 is LNHDA and CDR2 is SQIVND (reference sequence). The CDR3 runs to 15 residues. Trimming took off 2 bases at V and 3 bases at J, with 11 bases between the two ends. CDR3 nucleotides: TGTGCCAGTAGTATATCAGGGAATGACTACAATGAGCAGTTCTTC. Its protein is CASSISGNDYNEQFF.

This clone was observed a few times. CDR3 nucleotide sequence: TGTGCCAGCAGCTTAGGGTCGGGGAATGAGCAGTTCTTC. Translating it yields CASSLGSGNEQFF. The rearrangement links TRBV7-6 to TRBJ2-1; D might be TRBD2 (5 bases). The V gene's germline CDR1 is SGHVS and CDR2 FNYEAQ. The CDR3 has 13 residues. Trimming stripped 1 base from V and 7 bases from J, with 8 bases between.

V usage is TRBV4-2 and J usage is TRBJ2-3; TRBD2 matches 14 bases. The V and J ends lost 4 bases and 4 bases, in that order; junction bases with no gene match: 7. Germline V lookup: CDR1 LGHNA, CDR2 YNFKEQ. The CDR3 sequence is 17 residues long. This CDR3 is CASSRGLAGGRADTQYF. In DNA, the CDR3 is TGTGCCAGCAGCCGCGGACTAGCGGGGGGCCGGGCAGATACGCAGTATTTT.

The chain recombines TRBV9 with TRBJ2-3; 9 bases fit TRBD2. The CDR3 sequence is 17 residues long. Germline lookup yields CDR1 SGDLS and CDR2 YYNGEE. The junction had 18 bases not matched to a gene; V was cut back by 7 bases and J by 6 bases. Here the CDR3 DNA reads TGTGCCAGCCCGGGACTAGCCAATCAACGTAGATCGGATACGCAGTATTTT. Translating it yields CASPGLANQRRSDTQYF.

This sequence joins TRBV11-3 and TRBJ2-7, with D possibly TRBD1 on 6 matching bases. Trimming stripped 1 base from V and 6 bases from J, with 10 bases between. Germline CDR1 reads SGHNT; CDR2 reads YENEEA. The CDR3 has 13 amino acids. CDR3 protein: CASSLAQGSEQYF. The CDR3 DNA reads TGTGCCAGCAGCTTAGCACAGGGATCCGAGCAGTACTTC.

This clone occurred once. The V and J genes are TRBV15 and TRBJ2-1; D gene unclear. CDR1 is LNHNV and CDR2 is YYDKDF in the germline V gene (reference sequence). V gave up 0 bases and J gave up 8 bases, with 5 bases separating them. This CDR3 has 12 amino acids. The CDR3 loop reads CATSRELYEQFF. In DNA, the CDR3 is TGTGCCACCAGCAGAGAGTTGTATGAGCAGTTCTTC.

V usage is TRBV5-4 and J usage is TRBJ2-3; 8 bases are a match to TRBD2. The germline gives CDR1 SGHNT, CDR2 YYREEE (reference sequence). V lost 3 bases, J lost 5 bases, and 8 bases stayed unmatched. The CDR3 sequence is 15 residues long. The CDR3 DNA reads as TGTGCCAGCAGCTGGGTGGGACTAGGGGTAGATACGCAGTATTTT. It translates to CASSWVGLGVDTQYF.

This clone was seen once. The rearrangement links TRBV18 to TRBJ2-5, with a tentative D call TRBD1 (6 bases). CDR1 is KGHSH and CDR2 is LQKENI in the germline V gene. Trimming shortened V by 3 bases and J by 1 base, and 9 bases separated the two germline ends. This CDR3 region has 14 residues. CDR3 nucleotides: TGTGCCAGCTCACCCGGACAGCTCCAAGAGACCCAGTACTTC. It yields the protein CASSPGQLQETQYF.

This chain links TRBV11-2 with TRBJ2-7; possibly TRBD1 for D (5 bases). Germline V lookup: CDR1 SGHAT, CDR2 FQNNGV. Trimming removed 1 base at V and 10 bases at J, with 11 bases between. This CDR3 is built from 12 residues. CDR3 nucleotides: TGTGCCAGCAGCTTAGCAGGGATGGGACAGTACTTC. It translates to CASSLAGMGQYF.

V is TRBV19 and J is TRBJ1-2, with 11 bases fitting TRBD1. The CDR3 totals 17 residues. The V segment lost 4 bases and the J segment 4 bases; nucleotides outside the gene matches: 11. From germline, CDR1 is LNHDA and CDR2 SQIVND (reference sequence). This chain's CDR3 is CASSRGQGAHNLYGYTF. The CDR3 DNA follows: TGTGCCAGTAGTAGAGGACAGGGGGCGCATAACCTCTATGGCTACACCTTC.

This clone was picked up one time. Other DNA sequences within the sample encode an identical CDR3. The chain uses TRBV19 and TRBJ1-2; D not certain. V lost 1 base, J lost 4 bases, and 7 bases lay in between. Germline assignment: CDR1 LNHDA and CDR2 SQIVND (reference sequence). CDR3 length: 13 residues. The chain's CDR3 is CASSIGQGYGYTF. Here the CDR3 DNA reads TGTGCCAGTAGTATAGGGCAAGGCTATGGCTACACCTTC.

The rearrangement uses TRBV25-1 and TRBJ2-2; TRBD1 aligns across 9 bases. V was clipped by 3 bases and J by 5 bases; unmatched bases: 7. This CDR3 region has 16 residues. Germline CDR1 MGHDK, CDR2 SYGVNS. The CDR3 protein is CASSDPGQGRTGELFF. The CDR3, as DNA: TGTGCCAGCAGTGACCCGGGACAGGGACGAACCGGGGAGCTGTTTTTT.

The chain combines TRBV5-1 with TRBJ2-7, with D unclear. The CDR3 is 13 residues long. Germline assignment: CDR1 SGHRS and CDR2 YFSETQ. V lost 0 bases, J lost 7 bases, and 11 bases lay in between. The CDR3 protein is CASSLAYSKEQYF. In DNA, the CDR3 is TGCGCCAGCAGCTTGGCCTATAGTAAGGAGCAGTACTTC. Full variable domain (remainder filled in from reference TRBV5-1 and TRBJ2-7): KAGVTQTPRYLIKTRGQQVTLSCSPISGHRSVSWYQQTPGQGLQFLFEYFSETQRNKGNFPGRFSGRQFSNSRSEMNVSTLELGDSALYLCASSLAYSKEQYFGPGTRLTVT.

The chain has TRBV7-6 and TRBJ2-2, with TRBD2 matching 10 bases. Looked up from germline, CDR1 is SGHVS and CDR2 is FNYEAQ. The junction had 10 bases not matched to a gene; V was cut back by 1 base and J by 5 bases. The CDR3 loop spans 18 amino acids. The CDR3 here is CASSLEPSGRGGTGELFF. In nucleotides, the CDR3 is TGTGCCAGCAGCTTAGAACCTAGCGGGAGAGGAGGTACCGGGGAGCTGTTTTTT.

This chain uses TRBV7-3 with TRBJ2-5; possibly TRBD1 for D (5 bases). The CDR3 runs 15 residues. Germline values: CDR1 SGHTA, CDR2 FQGTGA. V was clipped by 8 bases and J by 1 base, with 17 bases between them. The CDR3 reads CASQKGAGLQETQYF. The CDR3 DNA is TGTGCCAGCCAAAAAGGGGCAGGGCTCCAAGAGACCCAGTACTTC.

The V and J genes are TRBV4-3 and TRBJ2-3; D gene unclear. Per germline, CDR1 LGHNA and CDR2 YSLEER. V was clipped by 0 bases and J by 3 bases, with 13 bases between them. The CDR3 has 16 amino acids. The CDR3 DNA reads as TGCGCCAGCAGCCAAGATCGATTGGTAGGGACAGATACGCAGTATTTT. Protein sequence: CASSQDRLVGTDTQYF.

The chain combines TRBV7-8 with TRBJ2-6, with TRBD1 identical over 8 bases. Per the germline V gene, CDR1 is SGHVS and CDR2 is FQNEAQ. V lost 5 bases and J lost 2; bases outside the gene matches: 2. The CDR3 contains 15 residues. CDR3 sequence (DNA): TGTGCCAGCAGCGTACAGGGGGCTGGGGCCAACGTCCTGACTTTC. Protein sequence: CASSVQGAGANVLTF.